The present T cell receptor beta chain was sequenced within a study of tumor and adjacent non-tumor tissue in lung cancer. On the study more broadly: Samples averaged about 4.2 million productive TCRbeta reads each.

A modified ARM-PCR protocol with three rounds of nested PCR amplified TCRbeta. MiXCR, applied by TCRdb to the multiplex PCR reads, yields one record per CDR3 protein. The sample has 200,000 to 250,000 distinct CDR3 sequences, about 71% seen once. Regarding this clonotype: Its target is not known. A much larger clone is a single base away; this may be a read error.

Study-wide results and limits: In normal lung, the top 100 clones were significantly more dominant than in tumor.

No cell sorting was done before RNA was extracted from the tissue. The CDR3 sequence is 12 residues long. Germline values: CDR1 DFQATT, CDR2 SNEGSKA (reference sequence). Material: lung tumor tissue. This clonotype was obtained from a man aged 55 to 70 with non-small cell lung cancer. The chain has TRBV20-1 and TRBJ2-1, with D perhaps TRBD2 (5 bases). CDR3: CSTRPGRNEQFF. In DNA form, the CDR3 reads TGCAGTACTAGACCAGGACGGAATGAGCAGTTCTTC.